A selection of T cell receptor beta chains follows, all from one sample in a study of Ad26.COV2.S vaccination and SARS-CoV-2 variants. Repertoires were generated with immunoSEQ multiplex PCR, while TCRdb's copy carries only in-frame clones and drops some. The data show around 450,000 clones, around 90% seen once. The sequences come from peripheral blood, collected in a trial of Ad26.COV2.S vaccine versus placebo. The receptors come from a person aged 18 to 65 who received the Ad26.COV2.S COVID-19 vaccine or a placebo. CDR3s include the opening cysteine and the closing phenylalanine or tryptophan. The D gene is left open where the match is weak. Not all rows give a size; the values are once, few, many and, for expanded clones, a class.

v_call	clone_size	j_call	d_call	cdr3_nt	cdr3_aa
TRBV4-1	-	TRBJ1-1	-	TGCGCCAGCAGCCCAAGAGGGGGTTTGGACACTGAAGCTTTCTTT	CASSPRGGLDTEAFF
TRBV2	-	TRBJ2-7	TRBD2	TGTGCCAGCAGGAGGGGACTAGCGGGCCACGAGCAGTACTTC	CASRRGLAGHEQYF
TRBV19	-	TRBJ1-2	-	TGTGCCAGTAGTTCACAGGGTTACGGCTACACCTTC	CASSSQGYGYTF
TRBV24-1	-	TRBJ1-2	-	TGTGCCACCAGTGATCAGGGACCCGGTGGCTACACCTTC	CATSDQGPGGYTF
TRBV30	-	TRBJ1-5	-	TGTGCCTGGAATCGGCAGGAGAATCAGCCCCAGCATTTT	CAWNRQENQPQHF
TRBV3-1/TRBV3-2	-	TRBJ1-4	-	TGTGCCAGCAGCCAAGATACGACGCTGGGTGAAAAACTGTTTTTT	CASSQDTTLGEKLFF
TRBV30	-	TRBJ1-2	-	TGTGCCTGGACAGGGAATCCCTATGGCTACACCTTC	CAWTGNPYGYTF
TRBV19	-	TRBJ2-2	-	TGTGCCAGTAGTACCGGAACTAGCCGGGCAAACACCGGGGAGCTGTTTTTT	CASSTGTSRANTGELFF
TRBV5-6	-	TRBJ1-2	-	TGTGCCAGCACCTCTACCGGAGCGGGCAATGGCTACACCTTC	CASTSTGAGNGYTF
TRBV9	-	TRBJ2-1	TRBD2	TGTGCCAGCAGCGGACTGGGACTAGCGGACAATGAGCAGTTCTTC	CASSGLGLADNEQFF
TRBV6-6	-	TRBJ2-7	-	TGTGCCAGCAGTGGGGACCGTTACGAGCAGTACTTC	CASSGDRYEQYF
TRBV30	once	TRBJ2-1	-	TGTGCCTGGAAAGGGGGAGGGCCTTCCAATGAGCAGTTCTTC	CAWKGGGPSNEQFF
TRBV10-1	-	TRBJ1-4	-	TGCGCCAGCAGTGAGAAAGTTCCCAGCGCAACTAATGAAAAACTGTTTTTT	CASSEKVPSATNEKLFF
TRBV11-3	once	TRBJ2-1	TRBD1	TGTGCCAGCAGCTTAGTGACAGGGTCGGGGAATGAGCAGTTCTTC	CASSLVTGSGNEQFF
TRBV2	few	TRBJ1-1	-	TGTGCCAGCAGTGCCGACAGTACAACTGAAGCTTTCTTT	CASSADSTTEAFF
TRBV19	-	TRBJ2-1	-	TGTGCCAGTAGTCCCAGCGGTACGGAGCAGTTCTTC	CASSPSGTEQFF
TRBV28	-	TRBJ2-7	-	TGTGCCAGCAGTGTAACCGGGATCTCCTACGAGCAGTACTTC	CASSVTGISYEQYF
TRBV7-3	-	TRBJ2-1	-	TGTGCCAGCAGCTTGGGTTGGGAGATGGGTGAGCAGTTCTTC	CASSLGWEMGEQFF
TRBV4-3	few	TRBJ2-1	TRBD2	TGCGCCAGCAGCCAAGCGCGGGAGGTCTACAATGAGCAGTTCTTC	CASSQAREVYNEQFF
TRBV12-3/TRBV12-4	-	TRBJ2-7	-	TGTGCCACCGCCAGCGGGCTCCCCTACGAGCAGTACTTC	CATASGLPYEQYF
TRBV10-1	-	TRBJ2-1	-	TGCGCCAGCAGTCCCAAACAGGAAATTAACAATGAGCAGTTCTTC	CASSPKQEINNEQFF
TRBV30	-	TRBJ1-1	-	TGTGCCTGCGGGACACTGAACACTGAAGCTTTCTTT	CACGTLNTEAFF
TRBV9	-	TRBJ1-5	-	TGTGCCAGCAGCGTAGGGGGTAGCGGCAATCAGCCCCAGCATTTT	CASSVGGSGNQPQHF
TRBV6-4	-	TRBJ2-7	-	TGTGCCAGCAGTGTCGAAGGAGGTCCCTACGAGCAGTACTTC	CASSVEGGPYEQYF
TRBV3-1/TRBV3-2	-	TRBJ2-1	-	TGTGCCAGCAGCCAAGATCTTCAGGCGGCCCCCTCGAACAATGAGCAGTTCTTC	CASSQDLQAAPSNNEQFF
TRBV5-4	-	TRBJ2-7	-	TGTGCCAGCAGCTTGAGAGGCGCCGGCTCCTACGAGCAGTACTTC	CASSLRGAGSYEQYF
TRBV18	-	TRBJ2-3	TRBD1	TGTGCCAGCTCAGATGGACAGGTGGGCACAGATACGCAGTATTTT	CASSDGQVGTDTQYF
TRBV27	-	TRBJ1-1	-	TGTGCCAGCAGTTTGAGACATCCGAACACTGAAGCTTTCTTT	CASSLRHPNTEAFF
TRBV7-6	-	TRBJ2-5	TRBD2	TGTGCCAGCAGCTTAGTAGTAGCGGGAGTGGGGGAGACCCAGTACTTC	CASSLVVAGVGETQYF
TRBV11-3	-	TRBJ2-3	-	TGTGCCAGCAGCACCCCATTTTCGGGGAATCCTGATACGCAGTATTTT	CASSTPFSGNPDTQYF
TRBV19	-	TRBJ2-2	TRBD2	TGTGCCAGTAGTACAAATAGCGGGAACGTGGCCGGGGAGCTGTTTTTT	CASSTNSGNVAGELFF
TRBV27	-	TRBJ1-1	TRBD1	TGTGCCAGCAGTTCCCATTACCCGACAGGGCAGCCTGAAGCTTTCTTT	CASSSHYPTGQPEAFF
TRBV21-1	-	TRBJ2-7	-	TGTGCCAGCAGCAAAGATGAGACTAGCGGGAGTGGCGAGCAGTACTTC	CASSKDETSGSGEQYF
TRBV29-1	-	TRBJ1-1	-	TGCAGCGTTATTAAGAACATGAACACTGAAGCTTTCTTT	CSVIKNMNTEAFF
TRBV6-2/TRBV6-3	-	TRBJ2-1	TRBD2	TGTGCCAGCAGTTCTCTAGCGGGAGGGGAGGGGTTCTTC	CASSSLAGGEGFF
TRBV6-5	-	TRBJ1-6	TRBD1	TGTGCCAGCAGCCGGACAGGGGCAAGTTCACCCCTCCACTTT	CASSRTGASSPLHF
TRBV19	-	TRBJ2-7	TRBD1	TGTGCCAGTAGTGGGTCGACAGGGGGCGCACAGAGCGAGCAGTACTTC	CASSGSTGGAQSEQYF
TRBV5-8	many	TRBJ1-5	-	TGTGCCAGCAGCTTATATGGGCATCAGCCCCAGCATTTT	CASSLYGHQPQHF
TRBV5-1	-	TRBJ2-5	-	TGCGCCAGCAGCTTTAGAGTGGATGGGACCCAGTACTTC	CASSFRVDGTQYF
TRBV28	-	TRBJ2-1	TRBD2	TGTGCCAGCAGAAAAGCGGGAACCTCCTACAATGAGCAGTTCTTC	CASRKAGTSYNEQFF
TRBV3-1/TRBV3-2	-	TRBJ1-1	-	TGTGCCAGCAGCCAAAGTAGTGCTGAAGCTTTCTTT	CASSQSSAEAFF